One sample yielded the 10 T cell receptor beta chains listed below, sequenced in a study of blood T cell repertoires in COVID-19. Clones were read by immunoSEQ multiplex PCR, and TCRdb kept only the in-frame ones, dropping some. The sample includes about 16,000 clones, around nine tenths seen only once; the top ten take more than 25%. Sequencing used peripheral blood. Source of these receptors: an elderly woman with COVID-19, enrolled during active disease.

The genes are TRBV15 and TRBJ2-7; D gene ambiguous. With 3 bases removed from V and 0 bases from J, the gap between germline ends came to 9 bases. This CDR3 region has 14 residues. From germline, CDR1 is LNHNV and CDR2 YYDKDF (reference sequence). CDR3 residues: CATSRFGGSYEQYF. CDR3 sequence (DNA): TGTGCCACCAGCAGGTTTGGCGGCTCCTACGAGCAGTACTTC.

The V call is TRBV19, the J call TRBJ2-7, with TRBD2 identical over 9 bases. V was clipped by 3 bases and J by 7 bases; unmatched bases: 10. This CDR3 region has 15 residues. Germline V gene data show CDR1 as LNHDA and CDR2 as SQIVND (reference sequence). The CDR3: CASSIAAAGGGEQYF. The CDR3 region has the DNA TGTGCCAGTAGTATCGCGGCAGCGGGAGGCGGGGAGCAGTACTTC.

V is TRBV27 and J is TRBJ2-5; D call uncertain. Germline CDR1 MNHEY, CDR2 SMNVEV (reference sequence). The CDR3 spans 15 residues. Trimming removed 5 bases at V and 2 bases at J, with 15 bases between. The CDR3 DNA sequence: TGTGCCAGCAGTATTTCGGTTAGCCCACAAGAGACCCAGTACTTC. Translating gives CASSISVSPQETQYF.

The rearrangement uses TRBV9 and TRBJ2-2; D is undetermined. V shed 6 bases and J shed 0 bases, with 9 bases lying between them. The CDR3 totals 14 residues. The germline V gene has CDR1 SGDLS and CDR2 YYNGEE. In DNA, the CDR3 is TGTGCCAGCAAGAACAGAACGAACACCGGGGAGCTGTTTTTT. Translating it yields CASKNRTNTGELFF.

The chain joins TRBV6-6 to TRBJ2-2; tentatively, D is TRBD1 (6 bases). The CDR3 is made up of 14 amino acids. Germline CDR1 MNHNY, CDR2 SVGAGI (reference sequence). V was trimmed by 7 bases and J by 7 bases, leaving 16 bases between them. DNA for the CDR3: TGTGCCAGCACCAATAAACAGGGTTTCGGGGAGCTGTTTTTT. Translating gives CASTNKQGFGELFF.

The CDR3 nucleotides read TGTGCCAGCAGTGGCGGGGGGTTTGAGGAGACCCAGTACTTC. Protein product: CASSGGGFEETQYF. V usage is TRBV6-2 or TRBV6-3 and J usage is TRBJ2-5; 8 positions agree with TRBD2. The CDR3 contains 14 residues. Germline V lookup: CDR1 MNHEY, CDR2 SVGEGT. Trimming cost V 5 bases and J 5 bases; bases outside gene matches: 7.

This clone has only a few counts. The chain employs TRBV14 and TRBJ1-1, with TRBD1 matching over 7 bases. V lost 3 bases to trimming and J lost 1 base; unmatched junction nucleotides: 17. The CDR3 totals 19 residues. Germline assignment: CDR1 SGHDN and CDR2 FVKESK. CDR3 amino acids: CASSHQSWALAGGNTEAFF. The DNA of the CDR3 is TGTGCCAGCAGCCATCAATCATGGGCCTTGGCAGGGGGGAACACTGAAGCTTTCTTT. The variable domain in full, with the rest retrieved from reference TRBV14 and TRBJ1-1, is EAGVTQFPSHSVIEKGQTVTLRCDPISGHDNLYWYRRVMGKEIKFLLHFVKESKQDESGMPNNRFLAERTGGTYSTLKVQPAELEDSGVYFCASSHQSWALAGGNTEAFFGQGTRLTVV.

The gene calls are TRBV7-9 and TRBJ1-5; 7 positions match TRBD1. Germline V gives CDR1 SEHNR, CDR2 FQNEAQ (reference sequence). The CDR3 is 14 residues long. The trim removed 4 bases at V and 3 bases at J, leaving 3 bases unmatched. CDR3: CASSSTGDNQPQHF. The CDR3 DNA reads TGTGCCAGCAGCTCCACAGGGGACAATCAGCCCCAGCATTTT.

The V call is TRBV4-3, the J call TRBJ1-6, with 10 bases aligning to TRBD1. J gave up 13 bases and V 3 bases, and 12 bases lay outside the gene matches. This CDR3 has 16 residues. Germline CDR1 and CDR2: LGHNA and YSLEER. CDR3 sequence: CASSQNAGTGDHPLHF. The CDR3 nucleotides are TGCGCCAGCAGCCAGAACGCGGGGACAGGGGATCATCCCCTCCACTTT.

This sequence joins TRBV5-1 and TRBJ2-3; possibly TRBD1 for D (6 bases). Germline values: CDR1 SGHRS, CDR2 YFSETQ. V lost 5 bases, J lost 3 bases, and 19 bases lay in between. The CDR3 is 16 residues long. DNA of the CDR3: TGCGCCAGCAGTCCCCAAGGGCCCAGGGGTACAGATACGCAGTATTTT. Translated, it gives CASSPQGPRGTDTQYF.